A selection of T cell receptor beta chains follows, all from one sample in a study of OX40 agonist ivuxolimab in advanced cancers. Using immunoSEQ multiplex PCR, the repertoire was profiled, and TCRdb retains in-frame clones only, with some absent. The sample has 65,000 to 95,000 clones, about 90% seen once. The starting material was CD4+ or CD8+ T cells sorted from blood, obtained in a trial of the OX40 agonist ivuxolimab. The receptors come from an adult with an advanced solid tumor such as melanoma, head and neck, liver or kidney cancer. Each CDR3 is given with its conserved first and last residue. Fields, in order: clone size, CDR3 length, J gene, D gene, V gene, CDR3 protein, CDR3 DNA. D genes are given only for firm matches. Size tells how often a clone was seen (once, few, many) or the class of an expanded clone, and some rows leave it out.

>-|13|TRBJ2-7|-|TRBV13
CASSLTSPTEQYF
TGTGCCAGCAGCTTAACTAGCCCTACTGAGCAGTACTTC
>-|16|TRBJ2-6|-|TRBV9
CASSAPGSSGANVLTF
TGTGCCAGCAGCGCTCCAGGGTCTTCTGGGGCCAACGTCCTGACTTTC
>-|15|TRBJ2-3|TRBD2|TRBV6-4
CASSVHSGPTDTQYF
TGTGCCAGCAGTGTACATAGCGGGCCCACAGATACGCAGTATTTT
>-|14|TRBJ1-1|-|TRBV5-1
CASRRQEMNTEAFF
TGCGCCAGCAGGAGGCAGGAGATGAACACTGAAGCTTTCTTT
>-|13|TRBJ2-3|-|TRBV4-1
CASSLLTTDTQYF
TGCGCCAGCAGCCTTCTCACGACAGATACGCAGTATTTT
>-|12|TRBJ2-7|-|TRBV5-1
CASSLGGYEQYF
TGCGCCAGCAGCTTAGGGGGTTACGAGCAGTACTTC
>-|15|TRBJ2-1|TRBD2|TRBV13
CASSFSGGISNEQFF
TGTGCCAGCAGCTTTAGCGGGGGAATAAGCAATGAGCAGTTCTTC
>-|12|TRBJ1-1|-|TRBV9
CASSVLGDAAFF
TGTGCCAGCAGCGTATTGGGGGATGCAGCTTTCTTT
>-|16|TRBJ1-4|TRBD1|TRBV18
CASSPGATGANEKLFF
TGTGCCAGCTCACCGGGAGCGACAGGGGCTAATGAAAAACTGTTTTTT
>once|18|TRBJ2-3|TRBD2|TRBV5-4
CASSLVPSGGGSTDTQYF
TGTGCCAGCAGCTTGGTCCCTAGCGGGGGGGGCTCCACAGATACGCAGTATTTT
>once|13|TRBJ1-2|TRBD1|TRBV29-1
CSVEKGGNYGYTF
TGCAGCGTTGAAAAAGGGGGCAACTATGGCTACACCTTC
>few|15|TRBJ1-2|-|TRBV4-3
CASSQAYHPGDGYTF
TGCGCCAGCAGCCAAGCCTACCATCCTGGAGATGGCTACACCTTC
>-|14|TRBJ2-2|-|TRBV6-5
CASSYWDVTGELFF
TGTGCCAGCAGTTATTGGGATGTTACCGGGGAGCTGTTTTTT
>-|15|TRBJ2-1|TRBD1|TRBV4-3
CASSRDRGTYNEQFF
TGCGCCAGCAGCCGCGACAGGGGAACCTACAATGAGCAGTTCTTC
>-|15|TRBJ1-2|-|TRBV11-2
CASSSSPGETYGYTF
TGTGCCAGCAGCTCCTCCCCGGGAGAAACTTATGGCTACACCTTC
>-|17|TRBJ2-5|TRBD2|TRBV6-1
CASSDWAERGWIETQYF
TGTGCCAGCAGTGACTGGGCGGAGCGGGGATGGATAGAGACCCAGTACTTC
>-|15|TRBJ2-1|TRBD2|TRBV9
CASSPTSDTHNEQFF
TGTGCCAGCAGCCCTACTAGCGACACACACAATGAGCAGTTCTTC
>-|14|TRBJ1-1|-|TRBV6-5
CASSYSRHDVIAFF
TGTGCCAGCAGTTACTCGAGACATGACGTGATTGCTTTCTTT
>few|13|TRBJ2-2|-|TRBV5-8
CASSPDLIGELFF
TGTGCCAGCAGCCCAGATCTAATCGGGGAGCTGTTTTTT
>-|15|TRBJ1-1|-|TRBV19
CASSTPPRRDTEAFF
TGTGCCAGTAGTACGCCCCCGAGGAGGGACACTGAAGCTTTCTTT
>-|15|TRBJ1-3|-|TRBV7-2
CASSFGWEAGNTIYF
TGTGCCAGCAGCTTCGGGTGGGAAGCGGGAAACACCATATATTTT
>-|14|TRBJ2-1|TRBD2|TRBV7-6
CASSLVASGGAQFF
TGTGCCAGCAGCTTAGTGGCTAGCGGGGGAGCCCAGTTCTTC
>-|13|TRBJ1-1|-|TRBV7-8
CASSIGQSYEAFF
TGTGCCAGCAGCATAGGACAGTCCTACGAAGCTTTCTTT
>-|18|TRBJ2-3|TRBD2|TRBV27
CASSVLGLAGGSTDTQYF
TGTGCCAGCAGTGTACTGGGACTAGCGGGGGGTAGCACAGATACGCAGTATTTT
>once|14|TRBJ1-5|-|TRBV27
CASSLLGSNQPQHF
TGTGCCAGCAGTCTCTTGGGGAGCAATCAGCCCCAGCATTTT
>-|14|TRBJ1-4|-|TRBV10-3
CAISPLGSNEKLFF
TGTGCCATCAGTCCGTTGGGGTCTAATGAAAAACTGTTTTTT
>once|14|TRBJ2-7|TRBD1|TRBV10-3
CAISDPGGQDEQYF
TGTGCCATCAGTGACCCAGGGGGCCAGGACGAGCAGTACTTC
>-|19|TRBJ1-6|-|TRBV23-1
CASSQSRDRLSSYNSPLHF
TGCGCCAGCAGTCAATCGAGAGACAGGCTTAGCTCCTATAATTCACCCCTCCACTTT
>-|15|TRBJ2-7|TRBD1|TRBV7-9
CASSRPGQGAHEQYF
TGTGCCAGCAGCCGACCCGGACAGGGCGCGCACGAGCAGTACTTC
>once|16|TRBJ1-4|TRBD1|TRBV5-8
CASSPGQGIANEKLFF
TGTGCCAGCAGCCCGGGACAGGGGATAGCTAATGAAAAACTGTTTTTT
>-|15|TRBJ2-7|TRBD2|TRBV7-6
CASSPNSGAHYEQYF
TGTGCCAGCAGCCCTAATAGCGGGGCTCACTACGAGCAGTACTTC
>-|17|TRBJ2-3|TRBD2|TRBV13
CASSSPQGAGGGDTQYF
TGTGCCAGCAGCTCCCCCCAAGGAGCGGGGGGCGGGGATACGCAGTATTTT
>-|17|TRBJ2-7|TRBD2|TRBV11-2
CASSLGPSGQFSYEQYF
TGTGCCAGCAGCTTAGGCCCTAGCGGGCAATTCTCCTACGAGCAGTACTTC
>-|16|TRBJ2-1|TRBD1|TRBV6-1
CASSERQGWNYNEQFF
TGTGCCAGCAGTGAGCGACAGGGGTGGAACTACAATGAGCAGTTCTTC
>-|15|TRBJ1-1|-|TRBV23-1
CASSQSRVGLYEAFF
TGCGCCAGCAGTCAATCAAGGGTAGGTCTTTATGAAGCTTTCTTT
>-|16|TRBJ2-3|TRBD2|TRBV7-8
CASSKGLAGVPDTQYF
TGTGCCAGCAGCAAGGGACTAGCGGGGGTCCCCGATACGCAGTATTTT
>-|15|TRBJ2-3|-|TRBV10-3
CAISEWVGDTDTQYF
TGTGCCATCAGTGAGTGGGTGGGGGACACAGATACGCAGTATTTT
>-|14|TRBJ2-1|-|TRBV7-9
CASSQPDSYNEQFF
TGTGCCAGCAGCCAACCCGACAGCTACAATGAGCAGTTCTTC
>once|16|TRBJ2-7|TRBD1|TRBV7-6
CASSLGQDPISYEQYF
TGTGCCAGCAGCCTCGGACAGGACCCCATATCCTACGAGCAGTACTTC
>-|14|TRBJ2-2|-|TRBV9
CASRDRGNTGELFF
TGTGCCAGCAGAGATAGGGGGAACACCGGGGAGCTGTTTTTT
>-|13|TRBJ1-1|-|TRBV11-3
CASSGSGSTEAFF
TGTGCCAGCAGCGGAAGCGGCAGCACTGAAGCTTTCTTT
>-|16|TRBJ2-3|TRBD2|TRBV25-1
CASSDLASGGTDTQYF
TGTGCCAGCAGTGACCTCGCTAGCGGGGGCACAGATACGCAGTATTTT
>-|14|TRBJ1-5|-|TRBV5-1
CASRSGIDNQPQHF
TGCGCCAGCCGCAGTGGGATCGACAATCAGCCCCAGCATTTT
>-|16|TRBJ2-5|-|TRBV4-3
CASSQEGGGDQETQYF
TGCGCCAGCAGCCAAGAGGGCGGAGGGGACCAAGAGACCCAGTACTTC